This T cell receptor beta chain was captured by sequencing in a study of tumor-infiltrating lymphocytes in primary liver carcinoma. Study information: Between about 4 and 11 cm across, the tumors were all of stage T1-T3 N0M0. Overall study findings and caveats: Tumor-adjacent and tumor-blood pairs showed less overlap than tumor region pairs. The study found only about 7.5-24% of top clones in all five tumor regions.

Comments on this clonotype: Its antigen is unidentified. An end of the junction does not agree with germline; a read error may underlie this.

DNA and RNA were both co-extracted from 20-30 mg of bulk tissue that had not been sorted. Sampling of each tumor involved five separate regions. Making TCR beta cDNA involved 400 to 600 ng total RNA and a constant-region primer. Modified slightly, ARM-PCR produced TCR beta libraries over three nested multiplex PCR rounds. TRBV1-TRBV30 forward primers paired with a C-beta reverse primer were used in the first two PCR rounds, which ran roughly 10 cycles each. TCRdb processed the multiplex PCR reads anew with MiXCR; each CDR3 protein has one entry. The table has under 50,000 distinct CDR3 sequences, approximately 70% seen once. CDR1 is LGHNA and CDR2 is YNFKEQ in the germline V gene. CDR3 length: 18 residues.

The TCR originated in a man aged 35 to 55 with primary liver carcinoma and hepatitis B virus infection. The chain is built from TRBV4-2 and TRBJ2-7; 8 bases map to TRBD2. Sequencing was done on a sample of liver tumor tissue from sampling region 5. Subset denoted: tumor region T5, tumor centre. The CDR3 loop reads CASSQEVANGRVPYDQYF. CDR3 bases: TGTGCCAGCAGCCAAGAGGTCGCGAACGGGAGGGTACCCTACGACCAGTACTTC.